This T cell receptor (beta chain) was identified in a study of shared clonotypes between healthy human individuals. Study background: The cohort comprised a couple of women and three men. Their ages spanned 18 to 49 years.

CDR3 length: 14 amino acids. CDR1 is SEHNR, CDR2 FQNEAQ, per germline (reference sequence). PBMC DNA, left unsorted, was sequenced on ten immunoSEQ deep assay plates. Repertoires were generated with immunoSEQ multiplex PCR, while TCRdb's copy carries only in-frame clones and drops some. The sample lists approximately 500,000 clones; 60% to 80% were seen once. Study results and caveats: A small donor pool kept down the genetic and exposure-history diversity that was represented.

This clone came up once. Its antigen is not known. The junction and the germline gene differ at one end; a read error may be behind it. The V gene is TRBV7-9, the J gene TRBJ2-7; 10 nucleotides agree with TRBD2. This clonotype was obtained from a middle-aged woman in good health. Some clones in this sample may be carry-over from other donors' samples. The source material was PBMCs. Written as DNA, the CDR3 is TGTGCCAGCAGCCTAGCGGGAGTGAGGCACGAGCAGTACTTC. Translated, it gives CASSLAGVRHEQYF.